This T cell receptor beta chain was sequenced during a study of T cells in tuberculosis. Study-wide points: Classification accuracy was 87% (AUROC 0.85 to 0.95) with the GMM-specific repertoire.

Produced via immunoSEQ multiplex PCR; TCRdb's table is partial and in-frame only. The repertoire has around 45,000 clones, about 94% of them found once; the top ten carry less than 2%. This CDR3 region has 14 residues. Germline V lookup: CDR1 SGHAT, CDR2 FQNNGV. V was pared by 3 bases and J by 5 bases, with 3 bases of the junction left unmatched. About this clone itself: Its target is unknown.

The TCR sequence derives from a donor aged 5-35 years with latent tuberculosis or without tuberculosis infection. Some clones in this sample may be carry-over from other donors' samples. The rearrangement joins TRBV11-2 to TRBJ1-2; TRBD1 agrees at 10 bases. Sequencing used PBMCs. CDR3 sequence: CASSLGDRGYGYTF. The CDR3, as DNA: TGTGCCAGCAGCTTGGGGGACAGGGGATATGGCTACACCTTC.